This TCR beta chain is from a study of tumor-infiltrating lymphocytes in primary liver carcinoma. The study, taken as a whole, reports: Among top clones, only about 8-25% appeared in all five tumor regions.

CDR3 length: 15 residues. From germline, CDR1 is SQVTM and CDR2 ANQGSEA. The tissue used was unsorted bulk material of about 19-34 mg. RNA and DNA were co-extracted from it with the AllPrep DNA/RNA mini kit. Surgical resection was the treatment these patients received for primary liver carcinoma. This clonotype was counted only a few times. No antigen is known for it. Given the absence of the conserved phenylalanine or tryptophan at the CDR3 end, a read error is likely. Synthesis of TCR beta cDNA was carried out from around 540 ng total RNA with a constant-region primer. Each TCR beta library was derived from three nested multiplex PCR rounds that employed slightly modified ARM-PCR. A C-beta reverse primer and TRBV1-TRBV30 forward primers served in each of the first two PCR rounds, at ten to eleven cycles apiece. TCRdb passed the multiplex PCR reads through MiXCR, listing each CDR3 protein once. The sample has 30,000 to 40,000 distinct CDR3 sequences, over 65% seen once.

The origin of this receptor is a man between 35 and 55 years old with primary liver carcinoma and hepatitis B virus infection. The sequenced sample was liver tumor tissue from sampling region 4. As to subset: tumor region T4, right-lateral pole. This chain joins TRBV29-1 and TRBJ2-7, with D maybe TRBD2 (6 bases). The CDR3 coding sequence is TGCACCGCTGAAGATCCAGGAGGGAGCTCCTACGAGCAGTACCTC. Encoded protein: CTAEDPGGSSYEQYL.